The entry that follows covers one TCR beta chain sequence. The sample belongs to a study of T cell changes during pregnancy in multiple sclerosis. The data were produced by immunoSEQ multiplex PCR, yet TCRdb's version contains in-frame clones alone and is incomplete. The table records around 42,000 clones, over 70% of them present only once. Source: peripheral blood, taken in the first trimester of pregnancy. The clonotype was recovered from a female donor in good health, enrolled as a control in a pregnancy study.

The DNA of the CDR3 is TGTGCCAGCAGTTTAAGGACACTTAATGAAAAACTGTTTTTT. Translated: CASSLRTLNEKLFF. V usage is TRBV27 and J usage is TRBJ1-4, with D possibly matching TRBD1 (5 bases). This CDR3 has 14 amino acids. Trimming shortened V by 2 bases and J by 4 bases, and 8 bases separated the two germline ends. CDR1 is MNHEY and CDR2 is SMNVEV in the germline V gene (reference sequence).